This is a list of T cell receptor beta chains from one sample in a study of blood T cell repertoires in COVID-19. TCRdb's copy holds only in-frame clones and misses some; the assay was immunoSEQ multiplex PCR. The table includes 300,000 to 450,000 clones, 88% detected once. Specimen: PBMCs or T cells enriched from blood (not recorded which). Every receptor here comes from a woman aged 30 to 39 who had been exposed to COVID-19. The CDR3 runs from the conserved cysteine through the conserved F or W. A D gene is named only where the DNA matches it firmly. Where a row states a size, it is once, few, many or the class of an expanded clone; other rows omit it.

D: .
size: .
J: TRBJ1-2
V: TRBV2
DNA: TGTGCCAGCAGGCTCGATCAGGGGAACTATGGCTACACCTTC
CDR3: CASRLDQGNYGYTF

D: TRBD2
size: .
J: TRBJ2-7
V: TRBV28
DNA: TGTGCCAGCAGTTTGGTAGCGGGAGCGTCATCTTACGAGCAGTACTTC
CDR3: CASSLVAGASSYEQYF

D: .
size: once
J: TRBJ1-1
V: TRBV28
DNA: TGTGCCAGCAGTCCGACTCTAGTCACTGAAGCTTTCTTT
CDR3: CASSPTLVTEAFF

D: TRBD1
size: few
J: TRBJ1-2
V: TRBV4-2
DNA: TGTGCCAGCAGCCAAGAGGGAACAGGGGCAGGTTATTATGGCTACACCTTC
CDR3: CASSQEGTGAGYYGYTF

D: .
size: .
J: TRBJ2-1
V: TRBV30
DNA: TGTGCCTGGAGTGTAGGAGGGATGGGAAATGAGCAGTTCTTC
CDR3: CAWSVGGMGNEQFF

D: TRBD1
size: .
J: TRBJ1-6
V: TRBV29-1
DNA: TGCAGCGTGAAGGGACAGAATAATTCACCCCTCCACTTT
CDR3: CSVKGQNNSPLHF

D: .
size: once
J: TRBJ2-4
V: TRBV7-9
DNA: TGTGCCAGCAGGGGCCTCCTAGCTGTAGCCAAAAACATTCAGTACTTC
CDR3: CASRGLLAVAKNIQYF

D: .
size: once
J: TRBJ2-7
V: TRBV5-1
DNA: TGCGCCAGCAGCTTGGGTCTAGCGCGAAACTACGAGCAGTACTTC
CDR3: CASSLGLARNYEQYF

D: TRBD2
size: .
J: TRBJ2-7
V: TRBV5-4
DNA: TGTGCCAGCAGCCCACAGGCTAGCGGGAATGTCTACGAGCAGTACTTC
CDR3: CASSPQASGNVYEQYF

D: .
size: .
J: TRBJ2-5
V: TRBV14
DNA: TGTGCCAGCTCTAAAAGGGGCCGAGAGACCCAGTACTTC
CDR3: CASSKRGRETQYF

D: TRBD1
size: .
J: TRBJ2-7
V: TRBV28
DNA: TGTGCCAGCAGAGGACAGGGTGTGATTTACGAGCAGTACTTC
CDR3: CASRGQGVIYEQYF

D: .
size: .
J: TRBJ2-7
V: TRBV19
DNA: TGTGCCAGTAGTAACAGGGAAGGTCGTATATACGAGCAGTACTTC
CDR3: CASSNREGRIYEQYF

D: TRBD1
size: .
J: TRBJ2-1
V: TRBV19
DNA: TGTGCCAGTAGTATAGAGGGGACAGGGCGGAATGAGCAGTTCTTC
CDR3: CASSIEGTGRNEQFF

D: .
size: .
J: TRBJ1-1
V: TRBV14
DNA: TGTGCCAGCAGGCTCAGGGGATCCACTGAAGCTTTCTTT
CDR3: CASRLRGSTEAFF

D: .
size: .
J: TRBJ1-6
V: TRBV3-1/TRBV3-2
DNA: TGTGCCAGCAGCCAGGTCGTGGGGGGGAATTCACCCCTCCACTTT
CDR3: CASSQVVGGNSPLHF

D: TRBD1
size: .
J: TRBJ2-2
V: TRBV27
DNA: TGTGCCAGCACCTATTTCCCCGGGACAGGGGCCGGGGAGCTGTTTTTT
CDR3: CASTYFPGTGAGELFF

D: TRBD2
size: .
J: TRBJ2-1
V: TRBV10-3
DNA: TGTGCCACTTCGGGGGGAAGCTCCTACAATGAGCAGTTCTTC
CDR3: CATSGGSSYNEQFF

D: TRBD1
size: .
J: TRBJ1-2
V: TRBV7-8
DNA: TGTGCCAGCAGCTACCGCCAGGGGGACTATGGCTACACCTTC
CDR3: CASSYRQGDYGYTF

D: TRBD1
size: .
J: TRBJ1-5
V: TRBV28
DNA: TGTGCCAGCAGTTTACCCGACAGGGGAACGGGGAGCAATCAGCCCCAGCATTTT
CDR3: CASSLPDRGTGSNQPQHF

D: TRBD2
size: .
J: TRBJ2-7
V: TRBV28
DNA: TGTGCCAGCAGTTTCCCTAGCGGGAGCACCTACGATAAGTACTTC
CDR3: CASSFPSGSTYDKYF

D: TRBD2
size: .
J: TRBJ2-1
V: TRBV4-2
DNA: TGTGCCAGCACCACAGGACTAGCGGGAGTGAGTGAGCAGTTCTTC
CDR3: CASTTGLAGVSEQFF

D: .
size: .
J: TRBJ2-1
V: TRBV3-1/TRBV3-2
DNA: TGTGCCAGCAGCCATTCAGGGCAGGGCGGCAATGAGCAGTTCTTC
CDR3: CASSHSGQGGNEQFF

D: TRBD2
size: .
J: TRBJ2-1
V: TRBV6-6
DNA: TGTGCCAGCAGACCGCCTAGCGCGGGAGCGGGACATGAGCAGTTCTTC
CDR3: CASRPPSAGAGHEQFF

D: TRBD2
size: once
J: TRBJ2-2
V: TRBV7-9
DNA: TGTGCCAGCAGCGCCGGACTAGCGGATACCGGGGAGCTGTTTTTT
CDR3: CASSAGLADTGELFF

D: TRBD1
size: .
J: TRBJ1-6
V: TRBV28
DNA: TGTGCCAGCAGTCCCGAACCGACAGGGATGGATTCACCCCTCCACTTT
CDR3: CASSPEPTGMDSPLHF

D: TRBD1
size: .
J: TRBJ1-1
V: TRBV6-5
DNA: TGTGCCAGCAGCCCCGGACAGGGTGGCACTGAAGCTTTCTTT
CDR3: CASSPGQGGTEAFF

D: TRBD1
size: .
J: TRBJ2-3
V: TRBV6-8
DNA: TGTGCCAGCAGTTACGGGCCCTTGGACAGGCCTTTTACAGATACGCAGTATTTT
CDR3: CASSYGPLDRPFTDTQYF

D: TRBD1
size: once
J: TRBJ1-2
V: TRBV6-5
DNA: TGTGCCAGCAGTTCCCTCGGGACAGGGGACGGCTACACCTTC
CDR3: CASSSLGTGDGYTF

D: .
size: .
J: TRBJ1-3
V: TRBV7-9
DNA: TGTGCCAGCAGCCTCCCCCCCAACACCATATATTTT
CDR3: CASSLPPNTIYF

D: .
size: .
J: TRBJ1-6
V: TRBV15
DNA: TGTGCCACCAGCAGAGATAGCAAGAATTCACCCCTCCACTTT
CDR3: CATSRDSKNSPLHF

D: .
size: .
J: TRBJ2-7
V: TRBV4-2
DNA: TGTGCCAGCAGCCCGGCGGGGGCCTCCTACGAGCAGTACTTC
CDR3: CASSPAGASYEQYF

D: .
size: .
J: TRBJ2-7
V: TRBV24-1
DNA: TGTGCCACCAGTGCGGCAGGGGACTACGAGCAGTACTTC
CDR3: CATSAAGDYEQYF

D: TRBD1
size: .
J: TRBJ2-3
V: TRBV5-1
DNA: TGCGCCAGCAGCTTGGACGGACAGGGTCCTAATACGCAGTATTTT
CDR3: CASSLDGQGPNTQYF

D: TRBD1
size: few
J: TRBJ1-1
V: TRBV2
DNA: TGTGCCAGCAGTCGACAGGGGAACACTGAAGCTTTCTTT
CDR3: CASSRQGNTEAFF

D: .
size: .
J: TRBJ2-7
V: TRBV28
DNA: TGTGCCAGCACCTTAAGGGGGAGCTCCTACGAGCAGTACTTC
CDR3: CASTLRGSSYEQYF

D: TRBD1
size: .
J: TRBJ1-2
V: TRBV4-1
DNA: TGCGCCAGCAGCCCGGGACAGGGCAACTATGGCTACACCTTC
CDR3: CASSPGQGNYGYTF

D: TRBD1
size: .
J: TRBJ1-2
V: TRBV18
DNA: TGTGCCAGCTCACAAGGGACAGGGCAGTTCTATGGCTACACCTTC
CDR3: CASSQGTGQFYGYTF

D: TRBD2
size: .
J: TRBJ2-1
V: TRBV6-4
DNA: TGTGCCAGCAGTGAAGGGACTAGCGGGAGAAATGAGCAGTTCTTC
CDR3: CASSEGTSGRNEQFF

D: TRBD1
size: .
J: TRBJ2-2
V: TRBV30
DNA: TGTGCCTGGAGCCTCCGGGACAGGGTGTTCGGGGAGCTGTTTTTT
CDR3: CAWSLRDRVFGELFF

D: .
size: .
J: TRBJ1-1
V: TRBV7-9
DNA: TGTGCCAGCACCATAATCCCTTCGGGGACTGAAGCTTTCTTT
CDR3: CASTIIPSGTEAFF

D: TRBD1
size: .
J: TRBJ1-6
V: TRBV4-2
DNA: TGTGCCAGCAGCCATACCGGGACAGGGTGGACTTCACCCCTCCACTTT
CDR3: CASSHTGTGWTSPLHF

D: TRBD1
size: once
J: TRBJ1-1
V: TRBV9
DNA: TGTGCCAGCAGCCCGTCATCTATTGGACAGGGGGAACACAAAGCTTTCTTT
CDR3: CASSPSSIGQGEHKAFF